The rows below give T cell receptor beta chains drawn from one sample of a study of OX40 agonist ivuxolimab in advanced cancers. Data came from immunoSEQ multiplex PCR; TCRdb stores just in-frame clones and leaves some out. Found here are 60,000 to 75,000 clones, almost 85% of them singletons; the top ten hold 6% to 9.5%. The specimen comprised CD4+ or CD8+ T cells sorted from blood, sampled in a trial of the OX40 agonist ivuxolimab. All receptors come from an adult with an advanced solid tumor such as melanoma, head and neck, liver or kidney cancer. The conserved cysteine and the conserved F or W are not part of the CDR3 here. Each record gives: J gene, V gene, CDR3 protein.

TRBJ2-7,TRBV2,ASRRTGAYEQY
TRBJ2-1,TRBV2,ASSDDRGTYNEQF
TRBJ2-1,TRBV11-3,ASSAIPGLAGYNEQF
TRBJ1-1,TRBV11-1,ASSLGQGVGAF
TRBJ2-7,TRBV11-2,ASSPPALDEQY
TRBJ2-3,TRBV7-2,ASSLLGQSTDTQY
TRBJ1-2,TRBV9,ASSEGQAALSGYT
TRBJ1-1,TRBV28,ASSYLTGEAF
TRBJ1-1,TRBV5-1,ASSLTGGTQAF
TRBJ2-6,TRBV19,ASSIGLIRAGANVLT
TRBJ2-5,TRBV7-2,ASSSGGRETQY
TRBJ2-2,TRBV6-4,ASSAPQGGAGELF
TRBJ2-3,TRBV29-1,SVATTDTQY
TRBJ2-2,TRBV18,ASSPRGQGPTGELF
TRBJ2-7,TRBV4-1,ASSQGPHSYEQY
TRBJ2-6,TRBV11-2,ASSLGSGANVLT
TRBJ2-7,TRBV5-8,ASSKLVGEQY
TRBJ1-6,TRBV7-2,ASSVLGGGNSPLH
TRBJ1-1,TRBV18,ASSPPSSGTEAF
TRBJ1-6,TRBV7-9,ASSVTGVNSPLH
TRBJ1-1,TRBV7-2,ASSFRRGENTEAF
TRBJ2-1,TRBV27,ASSLRRDTKQF
TRBJ2-2,TRBV5-8,ASSRRTGRTGELF
TRBJ2-7,TRBV27,ASSFGQHNEQY
TRBJ1-2,TRBV9,ASSPVSGTGNYGYT